This TCR beta chain comes out of a study of regulatory T cells in long-lasting Graves disease. Trimming took 1 base from V and 4 from J, leaving 14 bases between them. Germline lookup yields CDR1 LGHDT and CDR2 YNNKEL (reference sequence). The CDR3 is 16 residues long. This clonotype occurred a few times. Time point reported: newly diagnosed GD, antithyroid drugs for less than 3 months. Preparation of the TCR library used RNA extracted from PBMCs. Assembly of TCR beta libraries relied on iRepertoire HTBI primers together with Arm-PCR of CDR3 regions. TCRdb recomputed calls from the multiplex PCR reads with MiXCR, one row per CDR3 protein. The profile shows approximately 300,000 distinct CDR3 sequences, over 15% of them singletons.

The chain links TRBV3-1 to TRBJ1-3, with D unclear. The starting material was peripheral blood mononuclear cells (PBMCs), obtained at new diagnosis, from a patient treated with antithyroid drugs. This TCR derives from a female donor with Graves disease. CDR3 nucleotide sequence: TGTGCCAGCAGCCAAGCGGAGGGCGCGGAAGGAAACACCATATATTTT. Its protein is CASSQAEGAEGNTIYF.